This entry concerns a single T cell receptor beta chain. This sample stems from a study of blood T cell repertoires in COVID-19. J lost 3 bases, V lost 4 bases, and 5 bases had no gene match. Germline CDR1 is SGDLS and CDR2 is YYNGEE. This CDR3 spans 14 amino acids. Per the original methods: Reference gene primer amplification yielded estimated nucleated cell counts. Produced via immunoSEQ multiplex PCR; TCRdb's table is partial and in-frame only. Clone size and the V and J calls come from that table; the DNA yielded D and trimming. The sample lists some 300,000 clones; roughly 89% were seen once. Participant-reported clinical history was the basis for cohort assignment.

The sample consisted of PBMCs or T cells enriched from blood (not recorded which). The clonotype was recovered from a woman under 30 with acute COVID-19. J is TRBJ2-7 and V is TRBV9; 9 bases fit TRBD2. The CDR3 sequence: CASSPRLADYEQYF. CDR3 DNA: TGTGCCAGCAGCCCGCGACTAGCGGACTACGAGCAGTACTTC.